The sequence of this T cell receptor beta chain was determined in a study of monozygotic twins with inflammatory bowel disease. A total RNA quantity of about 4,000 ng went into each TCR library. One entry per CDR3 protein, without DNA, is what TCRdb gives after re-calling the 5' RACE reads. The sample has about 450,000 distinct CDR3 sequences, and its top ten clones hold 2.4%. The CDR3 is 14 amino acids. Looked up from germline, CDR1 is MNHNS and CDR2 is SASEGT. Findings and caveats of the study: Researchers were unable to tell different T cell subtypes apart.

Staff drew a roughly 2.5 ml blood sample from each donor. In regard to this clonotype: What it binds is not known.

This receptor was identified in a human donor with ulcerative colitis or Crohn's disease, or a healthy co-twin of an affected twin (not recorded which). The chain carries TRBV6-1 and TRBJ1-1; TCRdb gives TRBD1 as the D gene, but with no DNA this cannot be confirmed. The sample taken for sequencing was blood. This CDR3 reads CASSVQGGNTEAFF.